This TCR beta chain is from a study of blood T cells in healthy people across ages. Germline loops: CDR1 MGHRA, CDR2 YSYEKL. The V end lost 4 bases, the J end lost 6 bases, and 16 bases lay between the germline ends. The CDR3 runs 14 residues. Study-wide results and limits: The study found more naive CD4+ cells and higher diversity in long-lived than aged donors.

Alongside a J-beta primer mix, a sample-barcoded 5' primer served in a second PCR lasting about 7 to 12 cycles. TCRdb re-called the 5' RACE reads through MiXCR, storing one row per CDR3 protein. The sample records about 1.6 million distinct CDR3 sequences, about 31% being singletons. This clonotype has just a few counts. Its cognate antigen is unknown. Material for sequencing was blood. The rearrangement uses TRBV4-1 and TRBJ2-7; D remains ambiguous. The sequence was collected from a woman between 25 and 40 years old in good health. CDR3: CASSLGPILSEQYF. CDR3 DNA sequence: TGCGCCAGCAGCCTCGGGCCCATACTTAGCGAGCAGTACTTC.